Shown below are 16 T cell receptor beta chains from a single sample sequenced in a study of blood T cell repertoires in COVID-19. TCRdb keeps only in-frame clones here, not all; method: immunoSEQ multiplex PCR. The sample lists fewer than 300,000 clones, around 84% occurring once. The sample taken for sequencing was peripheral blood. The receptors here all came from a man aged 45-60 years with COVID-19, enrolled during active disease.

The chain couples TRBV7-8 to TRBJ2-7; no clear D. Looked up from germline, CDR1 is SGHVS and CDR2 is FQNEAQ. CDR3 size: 12 residues. Trimming removed 6 bases at V and 2 bases at J, with 8 bases between. The CDR3 spells CASSYTTYEQYF. CDR3 bases: TGTGCCAGCAGTTACACAACCTACGAGCAGTACTTC.

The chain couples TRBV9 to TRBJ2-3; tentatively, D is TRBD2 (6 bases). V was pared by 0 bases and J by 6 bases, with 14 bases between. The germline V gene encodes CDR1 SGDLS and CDR2 YYNGEE. The CDR3 spans 15 residues. CDR3 sequence reads: CASSVGWGEGDTQYF. As DNA, the CDR3 is TGTGCCAGCAGCGTAGGTTGGGGGGAAGGGGATACGCAGTATTTT.

This chain joins TRBV19 and TRBJ2-3; 12 nucleotides agree with TRBD2. Germline trimming cut 1 base from V and 0 bases from J; bases unmatched to any gene: 5. Germline CDR1 is LNHDA and CDR2 is SQIVND (reference sequence). This CDR3 spans 18 amino acids. The CDR3: CASSIASSGGVSTDTQYF. CDR3 nucleotide sequence: TGTGCCAGTAGTATAGCGTCTAGCGGGGGGGTTAGCACAGATACGCAGTATTTT.

The rearrangement joins TRBV10-2 to TRBJ2-1, with 8 bases aligning to TRBD1. The CDR3 is made up of 15 amino acids. Germline loops: CDR1 WSHSY, CDR2 SAAADI. Trimming at V came to 3 bases and at J to 5 bases, leaving 6 bases not matched to a gene. The CDR3: CASSDLGQGNNEQFF. In DNA form, the CDR3 reads TGCGCCAGCAGTGATTTAGGACAGGGAAACAATGAGCAGTTCTTC.

The CDR3 loop reads CASKNRGSYEQYF. The CDR3 DNA reads TGTGCCAGTAAGAACAGGGGGTCCTACGAGCAGTACTTC. V gene TRBV19 combines with J gene TRBJ2-7; 8 nucleotides match TRBD1. The trim removed 7 bases at V and 1 base at J, leaving 3 bases unmatched. Germline V gene sequence: CDR1 LNHDA, CDR2 SQIVND (reference sequence). This CDR3 has 13 residues.

The chain couples TRBV29-1 to TRBJ2-1, with no clear D. The CDR3 consists of 12 residues. Germline CDR1 reads SQVTM; CDR2 reads ANQGSEA. V was pared by 4 bases and J by 5 bases, with 9 bases between. The CDR3, as DNA: TGCAGCGTTGGGCGGCTAGACAATGAGCAGTTCTTC. Amino acids: CSVGRLDNEQFF.

V gene TRBV12-3 or TRBV12-4 combines with J gene TRBJ1-2; D is ambiguous. This CDR3 has 13 residues. The V end was cut by 7 bases, the J end by 3 bases, with 12 bases between. CDR3 amino acids: CASTPGEDYGYTF. The CDR3 region has the DNA TGTGCCAGCACCCCCGGAGAGGACTATGGCTACACCTTC.

This clone was observed a single time. The CDR3 DNA reads TGTGCCAGCAGCTTACAGCGGGAAACTGGAAACACCATATATTTT. Protein: CASSLQRETGNTIYF. The J gene is TRBJ1-3, the V gene TRBV7-6; D is ambiguous. V dropped 2 bases and J dropped 2 bases, with 10 bases sitting between them. This CDR3 is built from 15 residues. The germline CDR1 and CDR2 sequences are SGHVS and FNYEAQ.

This clone was detected a few times. The chain has TRBV19 and TRBJ1-1; 8 bases fit TRBD1. CDR3 size: 13 residues. CDR1 and CDR2 from the germline V gene are LNHDA and SQIVND (reference sequence). V lost 5 bases and J lost 7; bases outside the gene matches: 6. The CDR3 region has the DNA TGTGCCAGTAGTGACAGGGGTGCTGTTGAAGCTTTCTTT. Its translation is CASSDRGAVEAFF.

This chain uses TRBV29-1 with TRBJ2-5, with a tentative D call TRBD1 (6 bases). This CDR3 region has 12 residues. Germline V gives CDR1 SQVTM, CDR2 ANQGSEA. Between the trimmed V and J ends, which lost 3 bases and 2 bases, there was a span of 7 bases. The CDR3 DNA follows: TGCAGCGTTGATCAGGGGCAAGAGACCCAGTACTTC. It yields the protein CSVDQGQETQYF.

This clone was detected only once. The rearrangement uses TRBV2 and TRBJ1-1; D unclear. V was clipped by 0 bases and J by 3 bases, with 8 bases between them. Germline lookup yields CDR1 SNHLY and CDR2 FYNNEI. CDR3 length equals 14 residues. CDR3 sequence (DNA): TGTGCCAGCAGTGAAGCGCTATTATACACTGAAGCTTTCTTT. Protein: CASSEALLYTEAFF.

The chain employs TRBV7-2 and TRBJ1-6; weak D call: TRBD1 (5 bases). CDR3 length equals 16 residues. The ends were cut back, 1 base at V and 9 bases at J, with 16 bases in the middle. Germline assignment: CDR1 SGHTA and CDR2 FQGNSA. The CDR3: CASSLDTAGIGSPLHF. The DNA for the CDR3 is TGTGCCAGCAGCTTAGATACGGCAGGGATAGGTTCACCCCTCCACTTT.

The chain uses TRBV10-3 and TRBJ2-7; perhaps TRBD1 as D (8 bases). The CDR3 has 14 residues. Trimming removed 10 bases from V and 2 bases from J, with 18 bases in between. Germline loops: CDR1 ENHRY, CDR2 SYGVKD. CDR3 loop: CATLSGTGTYEQYF. CDR3 coding DNA: TGTGCCACCCTGAGCGGGACAGGCACCTACGAGCAGTACTTC.

This chain's CDR3 is CASSYFREHTEAFF. The CDR3 region has the DNA TGTGCCAGCAGTTACTTTCGGGAGCACACTGAAGCTTTCTTT. The chain is built from TRBV6-5 and TRBJ1-1, with no clear D. Germline V gene lookup returns CDR1 MNHEY and CDR2 SVGAGI. This CDR3 is 14 amino acids long. V was shortened by 1 base and J by 3 bases, with 9 bases between the two germline ends.

This clone was seen a single time. The chain employs TRBV5-1 and TRBJ1-5; 7 bases line up with TRBD1. CDR1 is SGHRS, CDR2 YFSETQ, per germline. The CDR3 loop spans 14 amino acids. With 4 bases clipped from V and 8 bases from J, the junction kept 9 bases outside the gene matches. CDR3 sequence reads: CASSPGQRREPQHF. CDR3 bases: TGCGCCAGCAGCCCGGGACAGCGGCGGGAGCCCCAGCATTTT.

This chain uses TRBV4-3 with TRBJ1-6; D is unclear. The CDR3 totals 15 residues. Germline CDR1 is LGHNA and CDR2 is YSLEER. V was clipped by 0 bases and J by 7 bases, with 10 bases between them. CDR3 in DNA: TGCGCCAGCAGCCAAGATCGAGCCGCAAATTCACCCCTCCACTTT. Translating it yields CASSQDRAANSPLHF.